These 30 T cell receptor beta chains were sequenced from one sample in a study of T cells in tumors and immune-related adverse events. Sequencing used immunoSEQ multiplex PCR; TCRdb keeps in-frame clones, though not all of them. The sample yields about 11,000 clones, around 93% seen once. The specimen comprised lymph node tissue, sampled from a patient treated with anti-PD-1 therapy. These receptors originate from a female donor with metastatic renal cell carcinoma.

The gene calls are TRBV19 and TRBJ2-7; 10 bases match TRBD2. Germline V gene sequence: CDR1 LNHDA, CDR2 SQIVND (reference sequence). The CDR3 is 16 amino acids. V lost 3 bases to trimming and J lost 2 bases; unmatched junction nucleotides: 7. CDR3 nucleotides: TGTGCCAGTAGTATCAGCACTAGCGGGAATACCTACGAGCAGTACTTC. Translated, it gives CASSISTSGNTYEQYF. Full variable domain (missing parts from reference TRBV19 and TRBJ2-7): DGGITQSPKYLFRKEGQNVTLSCEQNLNHDAMYWYRQDPGQGLRLIYYSQIVNDFQKGDIAEGYSVSREKKESFPLTVTSAQKNPTAFYLCASSISTSGNTYEQYFGPGTRLTVT.

The CDR3 loop reads CASSLAGPPTDTQYF. The CDR3 DNA reads as TGTGCCAGCAGCTTAGCGGGGCCTCCCACAGATACGCAGTATTTT. The J gene is TRBJ2-3, the V gene TRBV7-6, with D possibly being TRBD1 (5 bases). Trimming removed 0 bases at V and 2 bases at J, with 9 bases between. This CDR3 is 15 amino acids long. Germline V gene data show CDR1 as SGHVS and CDR2 as FNYEAQ.

The V call is TRBV30, the J call TRBJ1-1; D is possibly TRBD1 (5 bases). The germline V gene encodes CDR1 GTSNPN and CDR2 SVGIG (reference sequence). Trimming took off 2 bases at V and 1 base at J, with 11 bases between the two ends. The CDR3 has 14 residues. The DNA of the CDR3 is TGTGCCTGGAGTACTGGACATCAGAACACTGAAGCTTTCTTT. As protein: CAWSTGHQNTEAFF.

The chain uses TRBV7-8 and TRBJ1-5, with a tentative D call TRBD1 (6 bases). The CDR3 totals 16 residues. Germline CDR1 and CDR2: SGHVS and FQNEAQ. Trimming took off 4 bases at V and 1 base at J, with 14 bases between the two ends. CDR3: CASSSSRGASNQPQHF. As DNA, the CDR3 is TGTGCCAGCAGCTCCAGTCGGGGGGCGAGCAATCAGCCCCAGCATTTT.

The rearrangement joins TRBV20-1 to TRBJ2-3; TRBD1 is a possible D gene (6 bases). In germline, CDR1 is DFQATT, CDR2 SNEGSKA (reference sequence). Trimming cost V 4 bases and J 9 bases, with 11 bases left between them. CDR3 size: 11 residues. The CDR3 reads CSATDSRTQYF. CDR3 DNA sequence: TGCAGTGCTACGGACAGCCGGACGCAGTATTTT.

The V and J genes are TRBV27 and TRBJ2-4; possible D gene TRBD1, 6 bases. The CDR3 covers 15 residues. Trimming shortened V by 8 bases and J by 1 base, and 15 bases separated the two germline ends. CDR1 and CDR2 (germline): MNHEY, SMNVEV (reference sequence). CDR3 sequence reads: CASGHRDRAKNIQYF. The CDR3 region has the DNA TGTGCCAGCGGACACAGGGACCGGGCCAAAAACATTCAGTACTTC.

The chain has TRBV2 and TRBJ1-4; 8 bases are shared with TRBD1. Per the germline V gene, CDR1 is SNHLY and CDR2 is FYNNEI. The CDR3 is made up of 13 amino acids. CDR3: CATRAGGAEKLFF. The CDR3 DNA follows: TGTGCTACGCGGGCAGGGGGCGCGGAAAAACTGTTTTTT.

DNA for the CDR3: TGCGCCAGCAGCTTGGCTAACAGGGGACCATACAATGAGCAGTTCTTC. Amino acids: CASSLANRGPYNEQFF. V is TRBV5-1 and J is TRBJ2-1, with 7 bases fitting TRBD1. V shed 0 bases and J 4 bases; nucleotides not matched to a gene: 7. Looked up from germline, CDR1 is SGHRS and CDR2 is YFSETQ. The CDR3 has 16 residues.

The chain uses TRBV19 and TRBJ1-2; 9 bases are shared with TRBD1. This CDR3 is built from 14 residues. V gave up 4 bases and J gave up 2 bases; unmatched junction bases: 2. Per the germline V gene, CDR1 is LNHDA and CDR2 is SQIVND (reference sequence). The CDR3 loop is CASSTGQGNYGYTF. The CDR3 DNA reads TGTGCCAGTAGTACTGGACAGGGGAACTATGGCTACACCTTC.

This chain links TRBV28 with TRBJ1-1; a possible D gene is TRBD1 (5 bases). Trimming took off 5 bases at V and 1 base at J, with 17 bases between the two ends. This CDR3 comprises 16 residues. Germline lookup yields CDR1 MDHEN and CDR2 SYDVKM. The CDR3 loop is CASSPTLGQGNTEAFF. The CDR3 DNA follows: TGTGCCAGCAGTCCCACCCTGGGCCAGGGGAACACTGAAGCTTTCTTT.

This sequence joins TRBV6-1 and TRBJ1-1; 10 bases line up with TRBD1. The CDR3 has 13 residues. Germline CDR1 reads MNHNS; CDR2 reads SASEGT. V lost 6 bases to trimming and J lost 4 bases; unmatched junction nucleotides: 2. This CDR3 is CASRGDRGTEAFF. CDR3 sequence (DNA): TGTGCCAGCAGGGGGGACAGGGGCACTGAAGCTTTCTTT.

The V call is TRBV5-4, the J call TRBJ2-7; tentatively, D is TRBD2 (7 bases). Trimming removed 2 bases at V and 7 bases at J, with 16 bases between. The CDR3 length is 14 residues. From germline, CDR1 is SGHNT and CDR2 YYREEE (reference sequence). CDR3 coding DNA: TGTGCCAGCAGCTTTCCGGGGGGCGTAGAGGAGCAGTACTTC. This translates into CASSFPGGVEEQYF. Using reference TRBV5-4 and TRBJ2-7 for the parts outside the CDR3, the full variable domain is ETGVTQSPTHLIKTRGQQVTLRCSSQSGHNTVSWYQQALGQGPQFIFQYYREEENGRGNFPPRFSGLQFPNYSSELNVNALELDDSALYLCASSFPGGVEEQYFGPGTRLTVT.

The gene calls are TRBV4-1 and TRBJ2-1; 10 nucleotides match TRBD2. The CDR3 totals 16 residues. The V and J ends lost 1 base and 8 bases, in that order; junction bases with no gene match: 8. The V gene's germline CDR1 is MGHRA and CDR2 YSYEKL. In nucleotides, the CDR3 is TGCGCCAGCAGCCAAGGGTCTAGCGGGGGCTTAGATGAGCAGTTCTTC. Translating it yields CASSQGSSGGLDEQFF.

The CDR3 reads CASSQESWGTQYF. The CDR3 DNA reads TGCGCCAGCAGCCAAGAGTCCTGGGGGACCCAGTACTTC. The chain employs TRBV4-3 and TRBJ2-5; the D is unclear. The CDR3 has 13 amino acids. The germline V and J ends were trimmed by 0 bases and 7 bases, with 9 bases remaining between them. Germline V gene sequence: CDR1 LGHNA, CDR2 YSLEER.

V usage is TRBV2 and J usage is TRBJ2-7, with D unclear. Germline V CDR1 and CDR2: SNHLY, FYNNEI. The CDR3 length is 14 residues. The V gene lost 5 bases and the J gene lost 7 bases, with 18 bases spanning the gap. CDR3 amino acids: CASSPLVPFLEQYF. In nucleotides, the CDR3 is TGTGCCAGCAGTCCGCTAGTCCCGTTTTTGGAGCAGTACTTC. The complete variable domain, with remaining parts taken from reference TRBV2 and TRBJ2-7, reads EPEVTQTPSHQVTQMGQEVILRCVPISNHLYFYWYRQILGQKVEFLVSFYNNEISEKSEIFDDQFSVERPDGSNFTLKIRSTKLEDSAMYFCASSPLVPFLEQYFGPGTRLTVT.

The chain has TRBV7-9 and TRBJ2-7; a weak D match, TRBD1 (6 bases). The CDR3 covers 14 residues. The germline CDR1 and CDR2 sequences are SEHNR and FQNEAQ (reference sequence). V lost 1 base and J lost 3, with 10 bases in between. The CDR3 coding sequence is TGTGCCAGCAGCTTAGGAGGGGGAAACTACGAGCAGTACTTC. It codes for CASSLGGGNYEQYF.

The rearrangement joins TRBV15 to TRBJ1-1; 9 bases map to TRBD1. The CDR3 is 14 residues long. The V gene's germline CDR1 is LNHNV and CDR2 YYDKDF (reference sequence). The J segment lost 11 bases and the V segment lost 1 base, leaving 8 bases of the junction unmatched. This CDR3 is CATSRGEGQGSAFF. The CDR3 region has the DNA TGTGCCACCAGCAGAGGTGAGGGACAGGGCTCCGCTTTCTTT.

The chain joins TRBV7-4 to TRBJ1-1, with D perhaps TRBD1 (5 bases). CDR3 size: 14 residues. Per germline, CDR1 SGHVT and CDR2 SQSDAQ. V was cut by 3 bases and J by 6 bases, with 14 bases left in between. The chain's CDR3 is CASSLYRKFSEAFF. CDR3 coding DNA: TGTGCCAGCAGCTTGTACAGGAAGTTTTCTGAAGCTTTCTTT.

The sample holds a few counts of this clone. Other DNA sequences in this sample translate to the same CDR3. The V and J genes are TRBV4-1 and TRBJ1-5; possible D gene TRBD1, 6 bases. V lost 3 bases and J lost 1, with 13 bases in between. Germline CDR1 and CDR2: MGHRA and YSYEKL. The CDR3 spans 16 residues. In nucleotides, the CDR3 is TGCGCCAGCAGCCAGGTACAGGGCGGCAGCAATCAGCCCCAGCATTTT. This sequence encodes CASSQVQGGSNQPQHF.

The rearrangement uses TRBV27 and TRBJ2-1, with D unclear. From germline, CDR1 is MNHEY and CDR2 SMNVEV (reference sequence). V lost 4 bases, J lost 7 bases, and 14 bases lay in between. The CDR3 covers 14 residues. The CDR3, as DNA: TGTGCCAGCAGTTCCCCGGGTTATGCGAATGAGCAGTTCTTC. It translates to CASSSPGYANEQFF.

The J gene is TRBJ2-1, the V gene TRBV7-9; D could derive from TRBD1 or TRBD2 (5 bases each). The CDR3 length is 16 residues. With 5 bases removed from V and 5 bases from J, the gap between germline ends came to 19 bases. Germline CDR1 reads SEHNR; CDR2 reads FQNEAQ (reference sequence). CDR3 in DNA: TGTGCCAGCAGCAGTCCCAAGAACCAGGGAGACAATGAGCAGTTCTTC. Translation: CASSSPKNQGDNEQFF.

The rearrangement uses TRBV5-1 and TRBJ1-4; 7 positions agree with TRBD1. The junction had 5 bases not matched to a gene; V was cut back by 4 bases and J by 2 bases. Germline-derived CDR1 and CDR2 are SGHRS and YFSETQ. There are 15 residues in the CDR3. CDR3 coding DNA: TGCGCCAGCAGCCTGCTGACAGGGACTAATGAAAAACTGTTTTTT. Translating it yields CASSLLTGTNEKLFF.

The V gene is TRBV7-9, the J gene TRBJ2-5; D remains ambiguous. CDR3 size: 15 residues. Trimming pared 1 base from V and 1 base from J, leaving 10 bases between. Per the germline V gene, CDR1 is SEHNR and CDR2 is FQNEAQ (reference sequence). The CDR3 DNA reads TGTGCCAGCAGCTTAGGCTCGAGACTCCAAGAGACCCAGTACTTC. As protein: CASSLGSRLQETQYF.

The chain couples TRBV21-1 to TRBJ2-3; TRBD1, the table's D call, was not compared with the DNA. TRBV21-1 is reported as a pseudogene. The CDR3 is 14 residues long. The CDR3 loop is CASSSLRTEDTQYF. CDR3 coding DNA: TGTGCCAGCAGCTCCCTCCGGACAGAAGATACGCAGTATTTT.

This clone was counted a single time. This sequence joins TRBV6-1 and TRBJ1-1; D gene uncertain. The V end was cut by 4 bases, the J end by 1 base, with 10 bases between. CDR1 and CDR2 from the germline V gene are MNHNS and SASEGT. This CDR3 has 14 residues. The CDR3 reads CASSARQSNTEAFF. As DNA, the CDR3 is TGTGCCAGCAGTGCCCGTCAGTCGAACACTGAAGCTTTCTTT.

The gene calls are TRBV11-2 and TRBJ2-1, with 14 bases fitting TRBD2. Germline V gene data show CDR1 as SGHAT and CDR2 as FQNNGV. V lost 5 bases to trimming and J lost 0 bases; unmatched junction nucleotides: 9. The CDR3 has 19 residues. The CDR3 is CASSKGLAGAFSSYNEQFF. CDR3 DNA sequence: TGTGCCAGCAGCAAGGGACTAGCGGGGGCCTTTAGCTCCTACAATGAGCAGTTCTTC.

The CDR3 here is CASGTGHGEKLFF. The CDR3, as DNA: TGCGCCAGCGGCACAGGACATGGTGAAAAACTGTTTTTT. The chain uses TRBV5-1 and TRBJ1-4, with D perhaps TRBD1 (5 bases). The CDR3 length is 13 residues. From germline, CDR1 is SGHRS and CDR2 YFSETQ. V lost 7 bases, J lost 7 bases, and 14 bases lay in between.

The chain couples TRBV11-2 to TRBJ2-3; D gene uncertain. Trimming took 0 bases from V and 0 from J, leaving 10 bases between them. Germline lookup yields CDR1 SGHAT and CDR2 FQNNGV. The CDR3 extends over 16 amino acids. CDR3 coding DNA: TGTGCCAGCAGCTTAGATCCTGATCCTAGCACAGATACGCAGTATTTT. This sequence encodes CASSLDPDPSTDTQYF.

The rearrangement links TRBV9 to TRBJ2-1; D is unresolved. V gave up 4 bases and J gave up 6 bases, with 20 bases separating them. The germline V gene encodes CDR1 SGDLS and CDR2 YYNGEE. CDR3 length equals 16 residues. CDR3 loop: CASSSPGGDWSNEQFF. The CDR3 DNA reads TGTGCCAGCAGCTCCCCCGGTGGGGATTGGAGCAATGAGCAGTTCTTC.

This chain's CDR3 is CASSLSSSPDYGYTF. CDR3 bases: TGTGCCAGCAGCTTATCCTCTTCCCCGGACTATGGCTACACCTTC. V gene TRBV7-2 combines with J gene TRBJ1-2; D gene ambiguous. This CDR3 spans 15 amino acids. V gave up 2 bases and J gave up 3 bases, with 13 bases separating them. Looked up from germline, CDR1 is SGHTA and CDR2 is FQGNSA.